This T cell receptor (beta chain) is drawn from a study of CXCR3-negative and CXCR3-positive naive CD8 T cells. Libraries were UMI-labeled 5' RACE TRB cDNA. TCRdb re-called the 5' RACE reads; every CDR3 protein appears as one record, without DNA. The table for this sample gives about 110,000 distinct CDR3 sequences. Findings and limits, study-wide: TRB CDR3s were more hydrophobic in CXCR3-positive than in CXCR3-negative naive cells.

About this clonotype itself: No antigen is known for it.

The germline CDR1 and CDR2 sequences are LGHNA and YSLEER. The CDR3 sequence is 18 residues long. This TCR came from a human donor in good health. Some clones in this sample may be carry-over from other donors' samples. This chain joins TRBV4-3 and TRBJ2-3; TCRdb designates TRBD2, a call that cannot be tested without DNA. The sample was naive CXCR3+ CD8+ T cells from blood. Subset here: CD45RO-CCR7+CD27+CD95- naive CD8+ T cells expressing CXCR3 (TNR3+). CDR3: CASSQDYQSGWATDTQYF.